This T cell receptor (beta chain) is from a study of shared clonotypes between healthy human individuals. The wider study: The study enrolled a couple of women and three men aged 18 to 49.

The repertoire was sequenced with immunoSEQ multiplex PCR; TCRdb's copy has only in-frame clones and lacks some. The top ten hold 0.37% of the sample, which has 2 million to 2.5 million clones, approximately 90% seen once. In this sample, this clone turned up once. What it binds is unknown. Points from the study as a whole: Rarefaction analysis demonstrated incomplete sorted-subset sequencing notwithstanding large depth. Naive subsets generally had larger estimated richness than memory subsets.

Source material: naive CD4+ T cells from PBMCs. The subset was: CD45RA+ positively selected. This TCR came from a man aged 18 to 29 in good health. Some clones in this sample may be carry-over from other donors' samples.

CDR3 coding DNA: TGTGCCAGCAGCTACAGGGTAGAGAGTAACTATGGCTACACCTTC. Translating gives CASSYRVESNYGYTF. The chain carries TRBV5-8 and TRBJ1-2; D may be TRBD1 (6 bases). V shed 3 bases and J shed 1 base, with 13 bases lying between them. Germline V gene sequence: CDR1 SGHTS, CDR2 YDEGEE. This CDR3 contains 15 residues.